The 8 T cell receptor beta chains listed next were all sequenced from one sample in a study of vaccination and CD4 T cells after COVID-19 (dated by TCRdb to between 2021 and 2022). For these receptors, no antigen is known. The meaning of the sample's treatment or condition label: roughly 11-day PBMC culture with coronavirus spike peptide pools or control peptides (ViraFEST assay). The library was built by means of PCR. The listed sequencing device is Illumina iSeq 100. At the Johns Hopkins FTIC core, DNA from the cultured CD4+ T cells underwent TCR sequencing with the Oncomine TCR Beta short-read assay. The raw public data were reprocessed by TCRdb itself: fastp quality trimming at Q25, MiXCR clonotype calling, in-frame beta chains only. Each CDR3 protein appears once, grouped with its most common genes and DNA. This sample has some 14,000 distinct CDR3 sequences in its table, and 65% to 80% of those were observed once. The ten largest account for 16% of the sample.

Sequenced: CD4+ T cells from blood, cultured in vitro. The receptors here all came from a human donor who had recovered from COVID-19.

In DNA, the CDR3 is TGCGCCAGCAGCCAAGAGGGATCTTATCGAGGGGGAGATACGCAGTATTTT. Residues: CASSQEGSYRGGDTQYF. The chain recombines TRBV4-3 with TRBJ2-3; a weak D match, TRBD1 (6 bases). V lost 0 bases, J lost 5 bases, and 18 bases lay in between. CDR1 and CDR2 from the germline V gene are LGHNA and YSLEER. CDR3 length: 17 residues.

V and J are TRBV7-2 and TRBJ2-5; 13 nucleotides line up with TRBD2. V lost 7 bases, J lost 2 bases, and 7 bases stayed unmatched. Germline values: CDR1 SGHTA, CDR2 FQGNSA. CDR3 length: 16 amino acids. The CDR3 bases are TGTGCCAGCAACCCGCCGGGACTAGCGGGACAAGAGACCCAGTACTTC. It encodes CASNPPGLAGQETQYF. Supplemented by reference TRBV7-2 and TRBJ2-5, the full variable domain reads GAGVSQSPSNKVTEKGKDVELRCDPISGHTALYWYRQSLGQGLEFLIYFQGNSAPDKSGLPSDRFSAERTGGSVSTLTIQRTQQEDSAVYLCASNPPGLAGQETQYFGPGTRLLVL.

This clonotype was observed once. Here the CDR3 DNA reads TGTGCCAGCAGTTACACAGGACAGTTAGGAGGTGGCTACACCTTC. Translated, it gives CASSYTGQLGGGYTF. V and J are TRBV6-5 and TRBJ1-2; possible D gene TRBD1, 6 bases. Deletions cut 2 bases from V and 7 bases from J, with 17 bases between. Germline V gene data show CDR1 as MNHEY and CDR2 as SVGAGI. This CDR3 comprises 15 residues.

The sample holds a few counts of this clonotype. V is TRBV7-9 and J is TRBJ2-3; either TRBD1 or TRBD2 may supply D (5 bases each). The V end lost 1 base, the J end lost 1 base, and 12 bases lay between the germline ends. The CDR3 contains 16 residues. CDR1 and CDR2 from the germline V gene are SEHNR and FQNEAQ (reference sequence). The CDR3 is CASSLGDLGGTDTQYF. For the CDR3, the DNA is TGTGCCAGCAGCTTAGGGGACCTGGGGGGCACAGATACGCAGTATTTT.

This rearrangement joins TRBV20-1 to TRBJ1-4, with a weak D call TRBD1 (5 bases). Germline loops: CDR1 DFQATT, CDR2 SNEGSKA (reference sequence). This CDR3 contains 16 residues. Between the trimmed V and J ends, which lost 1 base and 0 bases, there was a span of 12 bases. CDR3 protein: CSARGDLAATNEKLFF. CDR3 DNA: TGCAGTGCTAGAGGGGACCTCGCTGCAACTAATGAAAAACTGTTTTTT.

The rearrangement links TRBV7-3 to TRBJ2-1; 10 bases match TRBD2. The CDR3 totals 15 residues. The ends lost 5 bases at V and 3 bases at J; junction bases unmatched: 4. Germline CDR1 and CDR2: SGHTA and FQGTGA. The CDR3 here is CASSRGLANYNEQFF. The CDR3 DNA sequence: TGTGCCAGCAGCCGGGGACTAGCGAACTACAATGAGCAGTTCTTC.

The chain links TRBV7-2 to TRBJ2-1; D unclear. Germline V gives CDR1 SGHTA, CDR2 FQGNSA. The CDR3 runs to 13 residues. V was shortened by 2 bases and J by 10 bases, with 12 bases between the two germline ends. CDR3 sequence: CASSLLLKGEQFF. CDR3 DNA sequence: TGTGCCAGCAGCTTATTATTAAAGGGAGAGCAGTTCTTC.

V is TRBV20-1 and J is TRBJ1-1; TRBD1 might be the D (6 bases). Germline CDR1 DFQATT, CDR2 SNEGSKA (reference sequence). The CDR3 has 16 amino acids. V lost 2 bases and J 3 bases, leaving 19 bases between the germline ends. The CDR3 sequence is CSARPIGEGGDTEAFF. The CDR3 nucleotides read TGCAGTGCTAGACCGATCGGAGAAGGGGGGGACACTGAAGCTTTCTTT.